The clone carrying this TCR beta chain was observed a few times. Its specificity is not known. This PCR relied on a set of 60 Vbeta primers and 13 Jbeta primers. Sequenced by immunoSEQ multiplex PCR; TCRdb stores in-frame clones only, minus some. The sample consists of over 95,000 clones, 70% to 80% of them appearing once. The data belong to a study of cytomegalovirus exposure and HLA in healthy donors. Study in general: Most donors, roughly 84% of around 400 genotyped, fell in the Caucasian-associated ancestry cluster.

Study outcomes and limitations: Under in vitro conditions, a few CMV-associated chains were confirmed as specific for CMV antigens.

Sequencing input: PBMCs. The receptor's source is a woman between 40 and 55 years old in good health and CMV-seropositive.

CDR3 nucleotide sequence: TGTGCCAGCACCAGGGACAGGGGAAACAATGAGCAGTTCTTC. Translation: CASTRDRGNNEQFF. V gene TRBV6-1 combines with J gene TRBJ2-1; 10 nucleotides match TRBD1. The CDR3 has 14 amino acids. Germline CDR1 reads MNHNS; CDR2 reads SASEGT. V lost 7 bases and J lost 5; bases outside the gene matches: 5.